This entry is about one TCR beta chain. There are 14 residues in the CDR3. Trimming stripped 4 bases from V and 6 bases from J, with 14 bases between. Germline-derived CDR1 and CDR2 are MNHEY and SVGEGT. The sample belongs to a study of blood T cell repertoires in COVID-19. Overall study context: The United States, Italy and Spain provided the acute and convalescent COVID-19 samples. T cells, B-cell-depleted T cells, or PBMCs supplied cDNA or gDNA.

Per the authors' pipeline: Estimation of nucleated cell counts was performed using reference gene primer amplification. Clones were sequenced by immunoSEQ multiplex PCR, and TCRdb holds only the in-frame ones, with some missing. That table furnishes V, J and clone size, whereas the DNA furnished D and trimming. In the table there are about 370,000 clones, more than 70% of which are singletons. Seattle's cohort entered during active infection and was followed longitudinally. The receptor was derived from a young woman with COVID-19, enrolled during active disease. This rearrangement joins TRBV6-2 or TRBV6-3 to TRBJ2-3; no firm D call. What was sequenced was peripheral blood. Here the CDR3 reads CASSFRRWADTQYF. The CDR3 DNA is TGTGCCAGCAGTTTCAGAAGGTGGGCCGATACGCAGTATTTT.